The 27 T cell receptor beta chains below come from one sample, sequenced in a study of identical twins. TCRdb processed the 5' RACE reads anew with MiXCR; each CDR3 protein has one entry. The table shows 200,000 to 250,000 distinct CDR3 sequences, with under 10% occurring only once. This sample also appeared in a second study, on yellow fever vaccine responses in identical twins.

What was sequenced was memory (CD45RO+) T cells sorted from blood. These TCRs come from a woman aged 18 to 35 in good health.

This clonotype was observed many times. This chain's CDR3 is CASSPDGNQPQHF. CDR3 bases: TGCGCCAGCAGCCCCGACGGTAATCAGCCCCAGCATTTT. V and J are TRBV5-1 and TRBJ1-5; no clear D gene. The V and J ends lost 4 bases and 4 bases respectively, with 9 bases between them. CDR1 is SGHRS, CDR2 YFSETQ, per germline. This CDR3 comprises 13 residues.

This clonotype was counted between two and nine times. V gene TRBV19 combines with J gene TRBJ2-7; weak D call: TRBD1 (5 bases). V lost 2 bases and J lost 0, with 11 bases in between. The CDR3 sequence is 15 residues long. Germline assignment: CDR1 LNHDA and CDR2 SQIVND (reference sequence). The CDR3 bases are TGTGCCAGTAGTATAAAGTCGGACAACTCCTACGAGCAGTACTTC. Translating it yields CASSIKSDNSYEQYF.

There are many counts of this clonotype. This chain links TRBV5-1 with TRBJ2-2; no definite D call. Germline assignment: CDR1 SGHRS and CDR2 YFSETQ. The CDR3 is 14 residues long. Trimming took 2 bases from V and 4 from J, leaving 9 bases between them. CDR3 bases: TGCGCCAGCAGCTTTTCAGGAGCCACCGGGGAGCTGTTTTTT. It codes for CASSFSGATGELFF. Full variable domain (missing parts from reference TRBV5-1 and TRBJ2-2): KAGVTQTPRYLIKTRGQQVTLSCSPISGHRSVSWYQQTPGQGLQFLFEYFSETQRNKGNFPGRFSGRQFSNSRSEMNVSTLELGDSALYLCASSFSGATGELFFGEGSRLTVL.

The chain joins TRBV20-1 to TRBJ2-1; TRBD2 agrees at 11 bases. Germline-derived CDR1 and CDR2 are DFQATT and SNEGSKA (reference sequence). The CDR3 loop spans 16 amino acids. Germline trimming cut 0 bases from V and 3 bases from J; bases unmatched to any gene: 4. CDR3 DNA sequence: TGCAGTGCTAGAGATTCCGGGACTAGCGGCTACAATGAGCAGTTCTTC. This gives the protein CSARDSGTSGYNEQFF.

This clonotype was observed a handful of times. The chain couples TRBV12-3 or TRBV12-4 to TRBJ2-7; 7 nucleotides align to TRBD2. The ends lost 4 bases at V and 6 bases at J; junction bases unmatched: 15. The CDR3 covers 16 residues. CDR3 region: CASSSRNLGGGREQYF. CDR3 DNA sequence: TGTGCCAGCAGTTCCAGAAACCTTGGGGGGGGACGCGAGCAGTACTTC.

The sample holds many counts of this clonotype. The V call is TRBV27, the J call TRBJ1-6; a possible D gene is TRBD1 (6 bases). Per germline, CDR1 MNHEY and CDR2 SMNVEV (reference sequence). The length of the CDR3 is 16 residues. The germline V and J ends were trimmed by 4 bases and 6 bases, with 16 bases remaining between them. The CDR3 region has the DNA TGTGCCAGCAGTTCCCAGACAGGCTGGGGTAATTCACCCCTCCACTTT. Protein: CASSSQTGWGNSPLHF.

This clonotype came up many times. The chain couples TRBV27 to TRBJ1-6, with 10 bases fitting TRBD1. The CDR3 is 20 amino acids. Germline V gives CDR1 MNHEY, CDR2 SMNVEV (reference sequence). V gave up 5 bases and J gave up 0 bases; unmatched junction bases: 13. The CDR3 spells CASSHTGDRGRSSYNSPLHF. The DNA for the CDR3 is TGTGCCAGCAGTCACACCGGCGACAGGGGGCGAAGCTCCTATAATTCACCCCTCCACTTT.

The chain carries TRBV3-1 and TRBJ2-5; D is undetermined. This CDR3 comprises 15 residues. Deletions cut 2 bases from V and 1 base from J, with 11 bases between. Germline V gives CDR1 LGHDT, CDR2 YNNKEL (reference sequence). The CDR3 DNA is TGTGCCAGCAGCCAATCGGACCGGACCCAAGAGACCCAGTACTTC. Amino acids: CASSQSDRTQETQYF.

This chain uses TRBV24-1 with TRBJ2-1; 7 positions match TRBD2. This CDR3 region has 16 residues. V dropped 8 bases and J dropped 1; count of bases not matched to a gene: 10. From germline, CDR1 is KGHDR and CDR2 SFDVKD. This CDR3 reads CATNVGGSGSYNEQFF. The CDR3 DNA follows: TGTGCCACCAATGTGGGCGGGAGTGGGTCCTACAATGAGCAGTTCTTC.

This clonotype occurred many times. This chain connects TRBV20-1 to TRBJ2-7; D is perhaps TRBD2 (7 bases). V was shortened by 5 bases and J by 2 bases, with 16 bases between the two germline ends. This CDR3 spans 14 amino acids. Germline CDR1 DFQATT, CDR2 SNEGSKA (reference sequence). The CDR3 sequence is CSAPRVGGPYEQYF. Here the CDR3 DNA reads TGCAGTGCTCCGCGAGTGGGGGGGCCCTACGAGCAGTACTTC.

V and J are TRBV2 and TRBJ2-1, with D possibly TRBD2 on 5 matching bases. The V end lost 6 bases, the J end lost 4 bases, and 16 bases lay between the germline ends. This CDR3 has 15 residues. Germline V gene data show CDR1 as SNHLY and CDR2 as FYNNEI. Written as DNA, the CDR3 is TGTGCCAGCAGGACTACGGTGGGGTTTTACAATGAGCAGTTCTTC. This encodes CASRTTVGFYNEQFF.

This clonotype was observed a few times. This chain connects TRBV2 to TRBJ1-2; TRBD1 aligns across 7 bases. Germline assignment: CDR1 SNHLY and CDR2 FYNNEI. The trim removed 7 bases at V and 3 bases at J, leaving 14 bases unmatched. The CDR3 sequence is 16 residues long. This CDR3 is CASIDSVGTAHYGYTF. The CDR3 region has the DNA TGTGCCAGCATAGACTCAGTTGGGACAGCTCACTATGGCTACACCTTC.

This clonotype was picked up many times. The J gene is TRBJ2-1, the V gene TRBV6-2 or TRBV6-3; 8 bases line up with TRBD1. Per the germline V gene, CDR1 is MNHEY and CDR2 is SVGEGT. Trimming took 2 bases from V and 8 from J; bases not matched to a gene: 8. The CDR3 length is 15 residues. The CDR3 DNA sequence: TGTGCCAGCAGTTACGACGACGCAGGGGGCCATGAGCAGTTCTTC. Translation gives CASSYDDAGGHEQFF.

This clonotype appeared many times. This chain's CDR3 is CASSFGGRAAEQFF. The CDR3, as DNA: TGTGCCAGCAGTTTTGGCGGGAGGGCGGCTGAGCAGTTCTTC. The V call is TRBV28, the J call TRBJ2-1, with 9 bases that match TRBD2. This CDR3 contains 14 residues. J gave up 9 bases and V 3 bases, and 6 bases lay outside the gene matches. Germline CDR1 is MDHEN and CDR2 is SYDVKM. Based on the CDR3 plus reference TRBV28 and TRBJ2-1, the full variable domain is DVKVTQSSRYLVKRTGEKVFLECVQDMDHENMFWYRQDPGLGLRLIYFSYDVKMKEKGDIPEGYSVSREKKERFSLILESASTNQTSMYLCASSFGGRAAEQFFGPGTRLTVL.

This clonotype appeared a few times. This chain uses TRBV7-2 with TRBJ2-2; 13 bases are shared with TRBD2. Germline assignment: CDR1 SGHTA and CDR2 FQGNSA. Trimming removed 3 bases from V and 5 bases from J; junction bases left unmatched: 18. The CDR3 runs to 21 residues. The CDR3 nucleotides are TGTGCCAGCAGCTTGCGCCCTACTAGCGGGGGGGCTTCATTCAGGACCGGGGAGCTGTTTTTT. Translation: CASSLRPTSGGASFRTGELFF.

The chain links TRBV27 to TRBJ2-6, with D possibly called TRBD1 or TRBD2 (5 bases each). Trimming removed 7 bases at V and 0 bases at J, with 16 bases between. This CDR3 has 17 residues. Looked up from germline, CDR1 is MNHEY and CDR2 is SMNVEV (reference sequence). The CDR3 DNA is TGTGCCAGCACTCGGGACGCCCGACTCTCTGGGGCCAACGTCCTGACTTTC. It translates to CASTRDARLSGANVLTF.

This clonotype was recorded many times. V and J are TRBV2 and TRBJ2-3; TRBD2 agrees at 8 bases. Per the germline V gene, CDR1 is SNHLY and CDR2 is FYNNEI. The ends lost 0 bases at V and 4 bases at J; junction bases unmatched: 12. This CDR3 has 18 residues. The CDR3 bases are TGTGCCAGCAGTGAAGCTAATAGCCCGGGGGGGTCGTCAGATACGCAGTATTTT. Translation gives CASSEANSPGGSSDTQYF.

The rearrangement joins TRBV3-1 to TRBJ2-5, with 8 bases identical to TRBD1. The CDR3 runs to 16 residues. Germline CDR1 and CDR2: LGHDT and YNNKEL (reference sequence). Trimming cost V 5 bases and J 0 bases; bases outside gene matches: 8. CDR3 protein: CASSISRGHNQETQYF. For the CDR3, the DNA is TGTGCCAGCAGCATTAGCAGGGGGCACAACCAAGAGACCCAGTACTTC.

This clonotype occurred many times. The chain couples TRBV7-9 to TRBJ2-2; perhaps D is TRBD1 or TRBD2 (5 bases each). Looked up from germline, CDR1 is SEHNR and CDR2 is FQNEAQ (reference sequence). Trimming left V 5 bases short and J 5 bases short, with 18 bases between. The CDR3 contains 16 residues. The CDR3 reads CASSLGSTGQTGELFF. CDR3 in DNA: TGTGCCAGCAGCCTGGGGTCGACGGGGCAGACCGGGGAGCTGTTTTTT. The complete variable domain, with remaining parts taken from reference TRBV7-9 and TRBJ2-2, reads DTGVSQNPRHKITKRGQNVTFRCDPISEHNRLYWYRQTLGQGPEFLTYFQNEAQLEKSRLLSDRFSAERPKGSFSTLEIQRTEQGDSAMYLCASSLGSTGQTGELFFGEGSRLTVL.

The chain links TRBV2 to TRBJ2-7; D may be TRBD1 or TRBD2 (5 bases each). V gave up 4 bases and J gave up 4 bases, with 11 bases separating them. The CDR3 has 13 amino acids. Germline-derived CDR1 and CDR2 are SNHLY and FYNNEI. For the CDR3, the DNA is TGTGCCAGCAGTGGGGGGAAGGGGTACGAGCAGTACTTC. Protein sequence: CASSGGKGYEQYF. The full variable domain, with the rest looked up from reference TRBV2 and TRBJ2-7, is EPEVTQTPSHQVTQMGQEVILRCVPISNHLYFYWYRQILGQKVEFLVSFYNNEISEKSEIFDDQFSVERPDGSNFTLKIRSTKLEDSAMYFCASSGGKGYEQYFGPGTRLTVT.

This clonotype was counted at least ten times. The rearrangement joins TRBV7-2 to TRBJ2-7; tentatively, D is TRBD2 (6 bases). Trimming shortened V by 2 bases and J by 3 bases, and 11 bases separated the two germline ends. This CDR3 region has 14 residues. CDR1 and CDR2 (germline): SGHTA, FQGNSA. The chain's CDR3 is CASSLIGGIYEQYF. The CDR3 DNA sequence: TGTGCCAGCAGCTTAATCGGCGGGATCTACGAGCAGTACTTC.

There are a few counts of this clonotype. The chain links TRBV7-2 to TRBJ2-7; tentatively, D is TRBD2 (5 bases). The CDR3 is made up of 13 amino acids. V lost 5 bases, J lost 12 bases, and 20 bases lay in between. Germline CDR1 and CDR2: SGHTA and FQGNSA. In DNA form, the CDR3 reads TGTGCCAGCAGCCTAGGGAGCTCAAATAGGTGGTACTTC. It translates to CASSLGSSNRWYF.

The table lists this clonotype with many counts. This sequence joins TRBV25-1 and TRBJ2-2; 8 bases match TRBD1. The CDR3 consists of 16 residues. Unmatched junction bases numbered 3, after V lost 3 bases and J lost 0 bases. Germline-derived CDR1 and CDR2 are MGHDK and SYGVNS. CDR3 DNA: TGTGCCAGCAGTGACCGGACAGGGACGAACACCGGGGAGCTGTTTTTT. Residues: CASSDRTGTNTGELFF.

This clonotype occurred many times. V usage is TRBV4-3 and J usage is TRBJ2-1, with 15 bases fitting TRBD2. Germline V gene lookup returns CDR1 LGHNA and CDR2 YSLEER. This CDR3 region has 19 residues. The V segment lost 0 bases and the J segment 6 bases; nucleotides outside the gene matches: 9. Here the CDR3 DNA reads TGCGCCAGCAGCCAAGAGAGCGGGGGGACTAGCGGGAGGACCAATGAGCAGTTCTTC. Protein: CASSQESGGTSGRTNEQFF.

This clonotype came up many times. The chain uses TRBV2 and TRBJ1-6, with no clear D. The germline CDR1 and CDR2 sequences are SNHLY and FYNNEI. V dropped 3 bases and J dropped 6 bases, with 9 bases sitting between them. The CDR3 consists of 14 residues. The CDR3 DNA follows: TGTGCCAGCAGTGAGTTCAACATTAATTCACCCCTCCACTTT. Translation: CASSEFNINSPLHF.

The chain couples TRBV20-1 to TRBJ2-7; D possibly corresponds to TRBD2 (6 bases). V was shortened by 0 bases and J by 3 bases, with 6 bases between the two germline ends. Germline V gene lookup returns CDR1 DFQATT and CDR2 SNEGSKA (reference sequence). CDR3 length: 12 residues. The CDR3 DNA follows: TGCAGTGCTAGAGAGCGGGACTACGAGCAGTACTTC. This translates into CSARERDYEQYF.

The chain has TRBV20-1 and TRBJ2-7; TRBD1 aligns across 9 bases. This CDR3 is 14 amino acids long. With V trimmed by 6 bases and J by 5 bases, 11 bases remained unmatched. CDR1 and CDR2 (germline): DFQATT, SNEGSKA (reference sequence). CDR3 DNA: TGCAGTGCCAGAATAGACGGGACAGGGAACGAGCAGTACTTC. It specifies CSARIDGTGNEQYF.